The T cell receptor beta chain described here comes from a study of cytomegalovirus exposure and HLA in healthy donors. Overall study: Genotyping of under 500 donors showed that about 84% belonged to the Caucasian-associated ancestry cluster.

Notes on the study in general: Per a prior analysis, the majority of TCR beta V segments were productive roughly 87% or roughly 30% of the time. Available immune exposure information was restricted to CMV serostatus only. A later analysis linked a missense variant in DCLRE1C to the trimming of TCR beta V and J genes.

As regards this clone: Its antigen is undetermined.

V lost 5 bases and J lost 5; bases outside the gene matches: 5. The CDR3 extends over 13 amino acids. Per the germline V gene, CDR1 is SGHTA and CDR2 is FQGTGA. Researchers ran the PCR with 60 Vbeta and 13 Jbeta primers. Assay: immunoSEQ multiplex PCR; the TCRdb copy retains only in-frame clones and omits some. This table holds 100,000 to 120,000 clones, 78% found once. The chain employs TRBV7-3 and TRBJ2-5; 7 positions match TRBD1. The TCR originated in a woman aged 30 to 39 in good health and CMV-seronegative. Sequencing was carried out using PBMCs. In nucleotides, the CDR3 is TGTGCCAGCAGCCAGACAGGGTGGGAGACCCAGTACTTC. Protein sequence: CASSQTGWETQYF. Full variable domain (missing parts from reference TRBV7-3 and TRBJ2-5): GAGVSQTPSNKVTEKGKYVELRCDPISGHTALYWYRQSLGQGPEFLIYFQGTGAADDSGLPNDRFFAVRPEGSVSTLKIQRTERGDSAVYLCASSQTGWETQYFGPGTRLLVL.